This T cell receptor (beta chain) derives from a study of cytomegalovirus exposure and HLA in healthy donors (TCRdb year 2017). About the investigation overall: An earlier analysis of several hundred of the donors reported 250 to 350 Gb of sequence data and 100 million to 140 million unique TCR beta sequences from some 180 million T cells. All discovery cohort repertoires had been generated on a single sequencing platform. Along with the roughly 610-subject first cohort, a separate validation cohort of 120 different subjects was used. Donor age, sex, ethnicity and CMV serostatus were collected together with the repertoire data. A later genetic analysis took genome-wide SNP genotypes for about 55% of the 666 donors and used that subset as a discovery cohort. The study was designed to test whether signatures of past pathogen exposure could be identified by cataloging public T cell receptors. In a later analysis, previously published TCR beta repertoires from about 670 donors were re-analyzed and high-resolution HLA genotyping was added so that TCR occurrence patterns could be studied. Rather than using new phenotypic data, the later analysis identified candidate immune exposures from TCR beta sequences and from how often those sequences occurred across donors. Of the 398 genotyped donors, 70% to 90% were placed in the genetic ancestry cluster associated with self-reported Caucasian donors. Roughly 5 DR-DQ haplotypes were treated as single units for association and clustering because of strong linkage in the cohort. The T cell repertoires of roughly 660 subjects were profiled by immunosequencing and related to cytomegalovirus serostatus. About 280 gigabases of sequencing data and around 85 million unique TCR sequences made up an early release that covered roughly 670 HLA-typed donors. On average, roughly 200,000 unique TCR beta nucleotide sequences were sequenced per donor among 398 genotyped donors of the cohort, with about 19% of those sequences being non-productive. An earlier analysis of around 640 of the donors used high-throughput TCR beta sequencing to judge whether each TCR beta V gene segment behaved as functional or pseudogenic. Typing coverage varied by locus: 629-630 donors for A, B, C, DRB1 and DQB1; some 520 for DQA1; 600 to 610 for DPA1; around 490 for DPB1. HLA typing covered class I and class II loci at four-digit resolution. To predict cytomegalovirus infection status, the study brought together high-throughput TCR immunosequencing, statistical association of individual TCRs with disease status, and machine learning. Beyond this particular receptor, the publication reports: While some public TCRs were present in many individuals, most TCR sequences turned up only very rarely across donors. In a later analysis, TCR association rates were found to vary across HLA loci, with the most associated TCRs seen for DRB1 alleles and the fewest for HLA-C alleles. In this cohort, only TCR beta chains were sequenced, and detectable features were limited by the absence of alpha or paired-chain data. Some IMGT-functional V segments, including TRBV6-2 and TRBV6-3, could not be told apart with the 87-base-pair reads, so those segments were excluded. The authors suggested that the approach could potentially be generalized to other disease states and immunological phenotypes. CMV serostatus was the only immune exposure information available for the cohort. Linkage disequilibrium might explain the correlated functional status among segregating V segments, but an unknown experimental factor could not be ruled out. Broadly in line with IMGT annotations, most TCR beta V segments showed up in productive rearrangements about 87% or about 30% of the time in an earlier analysis of 587 of the donors. Assigning TCR associations to individual alleles was difficult when HLA alleles, especially DR and DQ, strongly co-occurred. In a later genetic analysis, fewer N-insertions in productive TCRs were reported among donors in an Asian-associated ancestry cluster than the roughly 640-donor mean. In a later analysis, most CMV-associated TCR beta chains were found to appear HLA-restricted, with HLA associations seemingly driven largely by CMV exposure. According to a later analysis, parvovirus B19, influenza, CMV and Epstein-Barr virus appeared linked to several top co-occurrence clusters. The classifier was reported to diagnose cytomegalovirus status with high specificity and sensitivity in both the original cohort and the validation cohort. In a later genetic analysis, a missense DCLRE1C variant was associated with V-gene and J-gene trimming of TCR beta chains, and the association was replicated in an independent cohort. Roughly uniform sequencing depth across donors was assumed in presence/absence analyses, although this assumption may not hold. Roughly 15 rarely observed V segments, including chromosome 9 orphons, were excluded from the earlier analysis of almost 600 of the donors because counts were too low. The sequencing pipeline was judged likely to have produced a cluster of highly shared sequence variants as a technical artifact. The study gave a list of 150 to 200 TCR beta chains associated with cytomegalovirus. A later analysis associated around 16,000 TCR beta sequences with specific HLA alleles at a false discovery rate of 0.05. Because some donors lacked HLA typing at each locus, the association tests relied only on the typed subset. A further reported finding was that TCR beta sequences accurately predicted the HLA-A and HLA-B alleles for most subjects in the first cohort. A few of the identified cytomegalovirus-associated TCR beta chains were confirmed in vitro to be specific for cytomegalovirus antigens. In a later analysis, HLA-associated TCR beta chains showed more clonal expansion and lower generation probabilities than non-associated chains that were equally common.

A word on this clone: The antigen it recognizes is unknown. Per-base quality was not reported, and no clone a single base away is much larger than it.

Inclusive of the bounding cysteine and phenylalanine, the CDR3 is 15 residues long. Only CDR3 DNA remains: 45 bases, in frame from the first base. CDR1 and CDR2, looked up from the germline V gene (reference sequence), are MNHEY and SMNVEV. V lost 8 bases and J lost 2 bases, and the count of bases not matched to a germline gene is 6. The library was generated by the immunoSEQ multiplex PCR assay. The multiplex PCR relied on a mix of 60 forward primers for TCR Vbeta segments and 13 reverse primers for TCR Jbeta segments. Amplification of the CDR3 region of rearranged TCR beta genes was performed with a multiplex PCR assay on genomic DNA. On the Illumina HiSeq System, the amplified TCR beta libraries were sequenced as 87-base-pair reads. On the authors' methods: A later analysis tallied approximately 87 million unique TCR beta chains across the approximately 670 repertoires, and around 9.9 million of those chains were shared by two or more donors. A nearest-neighbor algorithm error-corrected the raw reads and collapsed the reads into unique sequences, merging closely related sequences to remove PCR and sequencing errors. Alignment of CDR3 sequences to IMGT reference sequences was used to assign V, D and J gene segments. Each retained sequence needed at least a six-nucleotide match to both a V gene segment and a J gene segment. Rearrangements were classified as productive when the CDR3 lacked stop codons and remained in frame with V and J, and all other rearrangements were classified as non-productive. Following IMGT convention, CDR3 was defined as the stretch from the second conserved V-encoded cysteine up to the conserved J-encoded phenylalanine. In an earlier analysis of 587 of the donors, sequences lacking an unambiguous match to a single V gene segment were excluded. An earlier analysis of fewer than 650 of the donors classified V segments as functional when productive rearrangements were above 56.7% and as segregating when the standard deviation between donors was above 5%. A statistical classification framework was developed to diagnose cytomegalovirus status using the catalog of TCR beta chain sequences. V and J gene assignment, in a later analysis, came from comparing TCR nucleotide sequences with IMGT/GENE-DB human TR gene sequences. In a later analysis, CDR3 sequences and most-parsimonious VDJ recombination scenarios were assigned using the TCRdist pipeline. In a later analysis, each TCR beta chain was defined by its CDR3 amino acid sequence together with its V-gene family, and reads lacking a unique V-gene family were excluded. As a way to deal with suspected cross-contamination and a sequencing artifact, a later analysis dropped hundreds of nucleotide sequences that were highly shared and had low generation probability. A later analysis calculated a clonal expansion index for each public chain from normalized within-repertoire ranks of inferred template counts. In a later analysis, generation probabilities were computed using a VDJ recombination model fitted to out-of-frame rearrangements, and the results were checked against IGoR. In a later analysis, hypergeometric tests were used to score TCR-TCR, TCR-HLA and TCR-CMV co-occurrence, with a repertoire-size bias correction applied to TCR pairs. To estimate false discovery rates, a later analysis permuted the HLA or CMV assignments 20 times. In a later analysis, co-occurring TCRs were grouped using DBSCAN, with TCRdist sequence similarity added in when clustering inside HLA-allele-positive subsets. For co-occurrence clustering, repertoires with fewer than 30,000 or more than 120,000 public chains were excluded, along with five or six repertoires with anomalous nucleotide sharing. The immuneACCESS repertoire file appears here via TCRdb, limited to in-frame rearrangements. These files lack a portion of the clones; in checked studies, under half of the deficit traces to unresolved V genes, and the cause of the others is not known. V and J calls and clone size come straight from that table; D and trimming were deduced from the DNA. Here the sample has 180,000 or so clones; approximately 80% occur a single time. Clones ranked in the top ten supply 2.9% of the sample.

The cohort consisted of more than 650 healthy bone marrow donors. All cohort members were sampled while nominally healthy, although unrecorded immune exposures were likely present. The donor was CMV seronegative and belonged to the group of around 400 seronegative cohort members. A peripheral blood sample was collected from each donor, and TCR beta sequencing was performed on peripheral blood mononuclear cells. The Qiagen DNeasy Blood Extraction Kit was used to extract genomic DNA from the blood cell samples. The TCR was taken from a female donor in good health and CMV-seronegative. Recombination joined TRBV27 with TRBJ2-1, and 10 junctional nucleotides match TRBD1. The specimen was PBMCs. The nucleotide sequence is TGTGCCAGCTTCCTCGGGACAGGGGCCTACAATGAGCAGTTCTTC. This is translated as CASFLGTGAYNEQFF.